The source of this TCR beta chain is a study of OX40 agonist ivuxolimab in advanced cancers. About the research overall: A male proportion of 82.7% was recorded, with mean age approximately 57 years and range about 20 to 85. Points from the study as a whole: Clonal expansion by week 6 occurred in CD4+ and CD8+ blood T cells (at 0.1 to 3.0 mg/kg).

Data came from immunoSEQ multiplex PCR; TCRdb stores just in-frame clones and leaves some out. The repertoire has about 45,000 clones, around 83% of them found once; the top ten carry 2.6%. This clone appeared once. Its antigen is still unknown. People who had autoimmune disease history or systemic immunosuppression were excluded. V lost 4 bases and J lost 3, with 7 bases in between. Germline V gives CDR1 MNHNY, CDR2 SVGAGI (reference sequence). The CDR3 is 13 amino acids. This clonotype originated in an adult with an advanced solid tumor such as melanoma, head and neck, liver or kidney cancer. The chain links TRBV6-6 to TRBJ1-5; D unresolved. This sample comprised CD4+ or CD8+ T cells sorted from blood, obtained in a trial of the OX40 agonist ivuxolimab. CDR3 DNA sequence: TGTGCCAGCAGTTTCGACTACAATCAGCCCCAGCATTTT. This sequence encodes CASSFDYNQPQHF.